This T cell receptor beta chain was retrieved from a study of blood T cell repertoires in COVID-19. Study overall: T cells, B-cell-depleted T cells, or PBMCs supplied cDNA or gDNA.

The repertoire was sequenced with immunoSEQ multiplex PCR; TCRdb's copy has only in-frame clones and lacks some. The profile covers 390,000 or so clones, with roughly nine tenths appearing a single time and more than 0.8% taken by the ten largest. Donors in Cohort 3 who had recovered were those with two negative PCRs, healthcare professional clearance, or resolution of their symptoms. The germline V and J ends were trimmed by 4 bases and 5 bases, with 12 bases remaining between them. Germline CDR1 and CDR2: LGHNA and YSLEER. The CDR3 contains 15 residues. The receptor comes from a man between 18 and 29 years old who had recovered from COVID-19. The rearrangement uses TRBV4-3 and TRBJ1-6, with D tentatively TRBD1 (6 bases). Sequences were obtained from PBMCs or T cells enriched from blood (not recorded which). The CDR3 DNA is TGCGCCAGCAGCCCCGGGACACTCAATAATTCACCCCTCCACTTT. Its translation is CASSPGTLNNSPLHF.